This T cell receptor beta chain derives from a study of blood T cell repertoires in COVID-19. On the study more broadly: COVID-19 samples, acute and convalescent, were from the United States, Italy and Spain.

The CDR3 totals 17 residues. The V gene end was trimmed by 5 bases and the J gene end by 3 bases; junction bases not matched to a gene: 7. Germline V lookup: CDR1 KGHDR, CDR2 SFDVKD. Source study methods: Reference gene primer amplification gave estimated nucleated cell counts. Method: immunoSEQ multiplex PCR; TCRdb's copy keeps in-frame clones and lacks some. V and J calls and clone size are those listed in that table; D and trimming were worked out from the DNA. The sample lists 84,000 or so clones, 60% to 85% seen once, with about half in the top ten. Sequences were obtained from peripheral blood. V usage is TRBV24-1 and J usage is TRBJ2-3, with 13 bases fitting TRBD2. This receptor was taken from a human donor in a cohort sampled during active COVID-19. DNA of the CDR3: TGTGCCACCAGTGCCCCGACTAGCGGGAGGAATACAGATACGCAGTATTTT. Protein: CATSAPTSGRNTDTQYF.